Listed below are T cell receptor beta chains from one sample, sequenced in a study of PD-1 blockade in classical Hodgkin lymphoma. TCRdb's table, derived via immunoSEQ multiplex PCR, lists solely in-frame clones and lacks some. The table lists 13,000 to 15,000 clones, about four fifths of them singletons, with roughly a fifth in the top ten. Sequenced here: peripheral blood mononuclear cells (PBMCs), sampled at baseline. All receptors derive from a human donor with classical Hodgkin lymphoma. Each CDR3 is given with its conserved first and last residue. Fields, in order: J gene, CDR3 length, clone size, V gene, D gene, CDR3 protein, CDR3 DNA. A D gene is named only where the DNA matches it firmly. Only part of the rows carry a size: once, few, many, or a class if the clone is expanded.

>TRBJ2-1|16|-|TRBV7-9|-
CASSLGFGGVDNEQFF
TGTGCCAGCAGCTTAGGATTCGGGGGCGTCGACAATGAGCAGTTCTTC
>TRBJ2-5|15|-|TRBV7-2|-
CASSLFSGVGETQYF
TGTGCCAGCAGCTTATTCTCTGGGGTTGGAGAGACCCAGTACTTC
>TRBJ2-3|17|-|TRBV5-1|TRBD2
CASSFQAVTSGGVTQYF
TGCGCCAGCAGCTTCCAGGCGGTTACTAGCGGGGGAGTTACGCAGTATTTT
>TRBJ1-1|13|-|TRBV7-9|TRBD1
CASSLQGDTEAFF
TGTGCCAGCAGCCTACAGGGGGACACTGAAGCTTTCTTT
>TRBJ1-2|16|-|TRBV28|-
CASAETHRVSNYGYTF
TGTGCCAGCGCCGAGACACACAGAGTCTCTAACTATGGCTACACCTTC
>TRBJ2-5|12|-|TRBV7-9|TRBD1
CASVGGAGTQYF
TGTGCCAGCGTAGGGGGCGCAGGGACCCAGTACTTC
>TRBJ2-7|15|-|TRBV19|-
CASSIDFLSSYEQYF
TGTGCCAGTAGTATTGACTTCCTGAGCTCCTACGAGCAGTACTTC
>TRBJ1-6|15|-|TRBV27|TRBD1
CASSSRGTARSPLHF
TGTGCCAGCAGTTCCCGGGGGACAGCGCGTTCACCCCTCCACTTT
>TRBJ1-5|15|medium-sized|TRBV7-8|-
CASSLEGNSNQPQHF
TGTGCCAGCAGCTTAGAGGGAAATAGCAATCAGCCCCAGCATTTT
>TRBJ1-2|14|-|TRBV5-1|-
CASSFDSSYYGYTF
TGCGCCAGCAGCTTCGATAGTTCGTACTATGGCTACACCTTC
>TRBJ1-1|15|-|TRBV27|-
CASSLSSHIPDEAFF
TGTGCCAGCAGTTTATCAAGTCACATCCCGGATGAGGCTTTCTTT
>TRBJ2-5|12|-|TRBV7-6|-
CASSTTPETQYF
TGTGCCAGCAGCACCACCCCAGAGACCCAGTACTTC
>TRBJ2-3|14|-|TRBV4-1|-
CASSQGGEGGTQYF
TGCGCCAGCAGCCAGGGCGGGGAGGGGGGCACGCAGTATTTT
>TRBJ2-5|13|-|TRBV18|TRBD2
CASSAGEQETQYF
TGTGCCAGCTCAGCGGGAGAACAAGAGACCCAGTACTTC
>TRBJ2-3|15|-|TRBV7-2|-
CASTRWGAGTDTQYF
TGTGCCAGCACCCGGTGGGGGGCGGGCACAGATACGCAGTATTTT
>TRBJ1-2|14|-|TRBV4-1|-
CASSQDRGTRGYTF
TGCGCCAGCAGCCAAGATAGAGGGACTCGGGGCTACACCTTC
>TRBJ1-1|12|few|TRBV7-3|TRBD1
CASSRQGMEAFF
TGTGCCAGCAGCCGACAGGGGATGGAAGCTTTCTTT
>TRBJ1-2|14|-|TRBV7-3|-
CASSLGQGLEGYTF
TGTGCCAGCAGCTTAGGGCAGGGGCTCGAGGGCTACACCTTC
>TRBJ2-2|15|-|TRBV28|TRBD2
CASSTVSGGTGELFF
TGTGCCAGCAGCACGGTTTCGGGGGGTACCGGGGAGCTGTTTTTT
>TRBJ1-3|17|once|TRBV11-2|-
CASSPRAQGASGNTIYF
TGTGCCAGCAGCCCAAGGGCACAGGGAGCCTCTGGAAACACCATATATTTT
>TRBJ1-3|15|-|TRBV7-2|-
CASSLAPGAGNTIYF
TGTGCCAGCAGCTTAGCCCCAGGGGCTGGAAACACCATATATTTT
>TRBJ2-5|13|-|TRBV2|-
CASSVGQGETQYF
TGTGCCAGCAGTGTGGGGCAGGGGGAGACCCAGTACTTC
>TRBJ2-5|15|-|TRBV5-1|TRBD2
CASSELAGDQETQYF
TGCGCCAGCAGCGAGCTAGCGGGGGATCAAGAGACCCAGTACTTC
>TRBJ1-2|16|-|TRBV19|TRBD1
CASSRKYRTGDYGYTF
TGTGCCAGTAGTAGAAAGTACCGGACAGGGGACTATGGCTACACCTTC
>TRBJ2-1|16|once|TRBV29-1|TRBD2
CSATGLAGGLIYEQFF
TGCAGCGCCACAGGACTAGCGGGGGGTTTAATCTATGAGCAGTTCTTC
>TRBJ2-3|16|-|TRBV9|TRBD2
CASSPLAGGLTDTQYF
TGTGCCAGCAGTCCTCTAGCGGGGGGTCTCACAGATACGCAGTATTTT
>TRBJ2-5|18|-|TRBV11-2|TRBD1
CASSLVGQGKSQEETQYF
TGTGCCAGCAGCTTAGTGGGACAGGGGAAAAGTCAAGAAGAGACCCAGTACTTC
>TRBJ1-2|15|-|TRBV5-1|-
CASSLEGREAYGYTF
TGCGCCAGCAGCTTGGAGGGCAGGGAGGCCTATGGCTACACCTTC
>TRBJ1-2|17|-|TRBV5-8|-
CASSLIVRTARNYGYTF
TGTGCCAGCAGCTTGATCGTTAGGACAGCCCGAAACTATGGCTACACCTTC
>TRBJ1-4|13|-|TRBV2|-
CASATGGGEKLFF
TGTGCCAGCGCGACAGGCGGAGGAGAAAAACTGTTTTTT
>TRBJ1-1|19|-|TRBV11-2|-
CASSYLRAGTAIGNTEAFF
TGTGCCAGCAGCTACCTCCGTGCCGGTACAGCGATTGGGAACACTGAAGCTTTCTTT
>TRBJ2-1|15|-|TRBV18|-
CASSEKTTGHNEQFF
TGTGCCAGCTCAGAAAAAACTACAGGGCACAATGAGCAGTTCTTC
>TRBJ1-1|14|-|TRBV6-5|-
CASSWVGPNTEAFF
TGTGCCAGCAGTTGGGTAGGGCCGAACACTGAAGCTTTCTTT
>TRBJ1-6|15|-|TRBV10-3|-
CAISESVRNNSPLHF
TGTGCCATCAGTGAGTCGGTGCGGAATAATTCACCCCTCCACTTT
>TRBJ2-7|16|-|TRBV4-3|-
CASSPRLAGAVGEQYF
TGCGCCAGCAGCCCACGATTGGCAGGTGCTGTGGGCGAGCAGTACTTC